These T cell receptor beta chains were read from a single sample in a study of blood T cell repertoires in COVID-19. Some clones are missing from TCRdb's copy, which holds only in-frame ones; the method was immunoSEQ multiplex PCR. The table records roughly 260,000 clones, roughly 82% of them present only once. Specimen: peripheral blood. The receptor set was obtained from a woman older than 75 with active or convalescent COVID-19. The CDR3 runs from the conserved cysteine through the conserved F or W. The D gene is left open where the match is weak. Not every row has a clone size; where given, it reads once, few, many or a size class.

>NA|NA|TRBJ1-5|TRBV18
CASSPEAGQNQPQHF
TGTGCCAGCTCACCTGAGGCAGGACAGAATCAGCCCCAGCATTTT
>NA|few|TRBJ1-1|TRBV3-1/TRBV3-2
CASSQPGNTEAFF
TGTGCCAGCAGCCAACCGGGGAACACTGAAGCTTTCTTT
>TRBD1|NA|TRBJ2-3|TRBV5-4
CASSLGGGGSDTQYF
TGTGCCAGCAGCTTGGGAGGGGGCGGGTCAGATACGCAGTATTTT
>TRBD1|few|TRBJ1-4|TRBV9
CASSSQGGAYEKLFF
TGTGCCAGCAGCTCGCAGGGGGGCGCGTATGAAAAACTGTTTTTT
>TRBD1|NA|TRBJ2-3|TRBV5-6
CASSLGNRGATDTQYF
TGTGCCAGCAGCTTGGGCAACAGGGGCGCCACAGATACGCAGTATTTT
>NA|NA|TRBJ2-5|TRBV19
CASSRTVNQETQYF
TGTGCCAGTAGTAGAACTGTCAACCAAGAGACCCAGTACTTC
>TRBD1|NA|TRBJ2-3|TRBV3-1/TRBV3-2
CASSQDRVGPDTQYF
TGTGCCAGCAGCCAGGACAGGGTAGGACCAGATACGCAGTATTTT
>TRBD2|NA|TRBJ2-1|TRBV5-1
CASSLIPSGGAGNEQFF
TGCGCCAGCAGCTTGATCCCTAGCGGGGGGGCGGGAAATGAGCAGTTCTTC
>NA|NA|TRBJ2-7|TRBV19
CASSISGGTNEQYF
TGTGCCAGTAGTATTTCGGGGGGCACAAACGAGCAGTACTTC
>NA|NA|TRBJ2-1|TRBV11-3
CASSLSDNHEQFF
TGTGCCAGCAGCTTATCGGACAATCATGAGCAGTTCTTC
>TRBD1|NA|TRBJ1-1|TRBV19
CASSQTGTGTEAFF
TGTGCCAGTAGCCAGACAGGGACGGGCACTGAAGCTTTCTTT
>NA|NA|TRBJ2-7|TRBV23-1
CASTPQVLLNEQYF
TGCGCCAGCACCCCACAGGTGCTGTTAAACGAGCAGTACTTC
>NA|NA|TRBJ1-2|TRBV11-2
CASSPAAGPQYGYTF
TGTGCCAGCAGCCCCGCAGCGGGGCCACAATATGGCTACACCTTC
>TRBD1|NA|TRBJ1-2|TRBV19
CASSSWTGLYGYTF
TGTGCCAGTAGTTCCTGGACAGGGCTCTATGGCTACACCTTC
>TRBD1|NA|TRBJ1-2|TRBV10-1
CASSGPGQGSYGYTF
TGCGCCAGCAGTGGGCCGGGACAGGGGAGCTATGGCTACACCTTC